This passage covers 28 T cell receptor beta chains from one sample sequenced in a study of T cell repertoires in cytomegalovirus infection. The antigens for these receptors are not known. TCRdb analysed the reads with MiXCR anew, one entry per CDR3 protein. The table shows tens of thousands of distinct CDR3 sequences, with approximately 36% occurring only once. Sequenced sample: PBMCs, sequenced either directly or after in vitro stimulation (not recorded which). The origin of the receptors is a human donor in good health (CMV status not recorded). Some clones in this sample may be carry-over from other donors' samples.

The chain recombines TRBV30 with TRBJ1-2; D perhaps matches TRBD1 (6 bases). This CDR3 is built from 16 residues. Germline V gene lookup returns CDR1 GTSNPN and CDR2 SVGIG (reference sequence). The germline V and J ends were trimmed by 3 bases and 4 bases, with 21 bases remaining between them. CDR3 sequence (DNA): TGTGCCTGGAGCGATACGGGGGCAGAGCCCTTCTATGGCTACACCTTC. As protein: CAWSDTGAEPFYGYTF.

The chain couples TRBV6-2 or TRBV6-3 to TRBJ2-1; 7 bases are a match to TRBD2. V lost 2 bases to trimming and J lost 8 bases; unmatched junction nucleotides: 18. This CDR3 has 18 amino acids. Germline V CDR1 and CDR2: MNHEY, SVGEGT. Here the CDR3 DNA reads TGTGCCAGCAGTTACCCGCACAGGACTAGGGTGCCAGGCGATGAGCAGTTCTTC. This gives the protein CASSYPHRTRVPGDEQFF.

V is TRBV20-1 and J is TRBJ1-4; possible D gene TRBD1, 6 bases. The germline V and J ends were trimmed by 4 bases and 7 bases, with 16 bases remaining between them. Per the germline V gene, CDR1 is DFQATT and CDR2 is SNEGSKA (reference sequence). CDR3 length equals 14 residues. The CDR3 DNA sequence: TGCAGTGCTAAATGGGGGCATCGGGGTGAAAAACTGTTTTTT. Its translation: CSAKWGHRGEKLFF.

The CDR3 here is CASREWQDRADNEQFF. CDR3 in DNA: TGTGCCAGCAGAGAATGGCAGGACAGGGCCGACAATGAGCAGTTCTTC. This chain connects TRBV7-9 to TRBJ2-1; 8 nucleotides align to TRBD1. CDR3 size: 16 residues. Germline-derived CDR1 and CDR2 are SEHNR and FQNEAQ (reference sequence). V lost 6 bases, J lost 5 bases, and 12 bases stayed unmatched.

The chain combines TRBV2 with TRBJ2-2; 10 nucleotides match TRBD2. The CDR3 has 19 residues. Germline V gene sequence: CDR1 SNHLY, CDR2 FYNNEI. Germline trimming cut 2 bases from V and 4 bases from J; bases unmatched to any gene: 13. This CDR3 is CASSEFYDVLAGVTGELFF. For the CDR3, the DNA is TGTGCCAGCAGTGAATTTTATGATGTGCTAGCGGGAGTCACCGGGGAGCTGTTTTTT.

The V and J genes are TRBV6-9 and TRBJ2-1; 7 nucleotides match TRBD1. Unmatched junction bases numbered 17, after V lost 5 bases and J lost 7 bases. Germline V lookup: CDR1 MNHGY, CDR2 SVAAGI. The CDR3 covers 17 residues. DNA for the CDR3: TGTGCCAGCAGTCTATTCCCCCTCGGACAGGCCTCTAATGAGCAGTTCTTC. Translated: CASSLFPLGQASNEQFF.

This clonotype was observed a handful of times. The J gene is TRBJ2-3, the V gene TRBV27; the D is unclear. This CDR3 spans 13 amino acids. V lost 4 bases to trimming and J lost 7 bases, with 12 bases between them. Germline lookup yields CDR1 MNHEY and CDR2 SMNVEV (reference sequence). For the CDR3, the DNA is TGTGCCAGCAGTTCCGTCCTGGGGAATACGCAGTATTTT. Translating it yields CASSSVLGNTQYF.

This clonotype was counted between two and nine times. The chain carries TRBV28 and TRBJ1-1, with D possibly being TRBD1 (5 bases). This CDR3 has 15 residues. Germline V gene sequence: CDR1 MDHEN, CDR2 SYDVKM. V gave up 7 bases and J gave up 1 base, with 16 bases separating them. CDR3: CASIDPGIRNTEAFF. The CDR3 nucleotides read TGTGCCAGCATCGACCCAGGGATAAGGAACACTGAAGCTTTCTTT.

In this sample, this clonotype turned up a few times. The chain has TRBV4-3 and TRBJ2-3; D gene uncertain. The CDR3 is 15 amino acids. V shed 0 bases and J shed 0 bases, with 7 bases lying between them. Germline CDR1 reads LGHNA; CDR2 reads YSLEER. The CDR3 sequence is CASSQDRFSTDTQYF. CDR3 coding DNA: TGCGCCAGCAGCCAAGATCGGTTTAGCACAGATACGCAGTATTTT.

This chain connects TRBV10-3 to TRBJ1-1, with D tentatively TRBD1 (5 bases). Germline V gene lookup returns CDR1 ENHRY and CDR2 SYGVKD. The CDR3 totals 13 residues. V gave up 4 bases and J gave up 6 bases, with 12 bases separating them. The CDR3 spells CAISGGWGAEAFF. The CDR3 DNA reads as TGTGCCATCAGTGGGGGTTGGGGGGCTGAAGCTTTCTTT.

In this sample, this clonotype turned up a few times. CDR3 amino acids: CASRGASNTGELFF. DNA for the CDR3: TGTGCCAGCAGGGGGGCCTCGAACACCGGGGAGCTGTTTTTT. The V and J genes are TRBV28 and TRBJ2-2; a possible D gene is TRBD1 (6 bases). Trimming left V 6 bases short and J 0 bases short, with 8 bases between. The CDR3 has 14 residues. Germline CDR1 is MDHEN and CDR2 is SYDVKM.

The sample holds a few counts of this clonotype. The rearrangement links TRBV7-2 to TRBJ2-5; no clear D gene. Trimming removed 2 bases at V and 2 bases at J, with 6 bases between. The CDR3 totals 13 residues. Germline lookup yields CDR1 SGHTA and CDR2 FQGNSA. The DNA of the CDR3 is TGTGCCAGCAGCTTATGGATTCAAGAGACCCAGTACTTC. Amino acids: CASSLWIQETQYF.

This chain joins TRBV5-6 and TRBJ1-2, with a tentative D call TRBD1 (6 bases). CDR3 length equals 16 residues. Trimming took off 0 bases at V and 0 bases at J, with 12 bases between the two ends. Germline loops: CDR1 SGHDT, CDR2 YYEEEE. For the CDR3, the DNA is TGTGCCAGCAGCTTGGAAAGAGGGGGGACTAACTATGGCTACACCTTC. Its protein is CASSLERGGTNYGYTF.

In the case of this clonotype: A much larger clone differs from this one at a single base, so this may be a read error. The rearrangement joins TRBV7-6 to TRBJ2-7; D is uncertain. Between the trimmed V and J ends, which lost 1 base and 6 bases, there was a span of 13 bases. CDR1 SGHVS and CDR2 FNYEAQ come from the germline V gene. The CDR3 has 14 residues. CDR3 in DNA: TGTGCCAGCAGCTTAGAGGCCGGATACTGCGAGCAGTACTTC. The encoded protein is CASSLEAGYCEQYF.

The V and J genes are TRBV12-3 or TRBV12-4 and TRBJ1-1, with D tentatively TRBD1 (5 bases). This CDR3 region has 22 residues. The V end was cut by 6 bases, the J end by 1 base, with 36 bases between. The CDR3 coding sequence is TGTGCCAGCAGGACAACATATCAAGTGAGAACGGGGACCTTCTATAAGAACACTGAAGCTTTCTTT. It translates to CASRTTYQVRTGTFYKNTEAFF.

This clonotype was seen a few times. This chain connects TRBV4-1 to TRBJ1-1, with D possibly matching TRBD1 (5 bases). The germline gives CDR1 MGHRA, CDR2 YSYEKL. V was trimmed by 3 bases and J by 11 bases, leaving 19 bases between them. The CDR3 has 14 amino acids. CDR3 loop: CASSQGTQTNLAFF. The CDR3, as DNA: TGCGCCAGCAGCCAGGGGACCCAGACAAACTTGGCTTTCTTT.

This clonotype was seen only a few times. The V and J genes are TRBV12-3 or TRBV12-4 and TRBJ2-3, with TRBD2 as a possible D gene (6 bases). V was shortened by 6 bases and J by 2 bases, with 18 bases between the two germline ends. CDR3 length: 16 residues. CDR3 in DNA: TGTGCCAGCAGCGACTCCTTCCCGGGGGTCACAGATACGCAGTATTTT. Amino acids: CASSDSFPGVTDTQYF.

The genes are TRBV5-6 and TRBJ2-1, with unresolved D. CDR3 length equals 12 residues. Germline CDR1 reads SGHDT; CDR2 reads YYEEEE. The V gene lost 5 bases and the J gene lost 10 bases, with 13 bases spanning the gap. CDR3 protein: CASSPSGFEQFF. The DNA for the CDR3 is TGTGCCAGCAGTCCGTCTGGGTTCGAGCAGTTCTTC.

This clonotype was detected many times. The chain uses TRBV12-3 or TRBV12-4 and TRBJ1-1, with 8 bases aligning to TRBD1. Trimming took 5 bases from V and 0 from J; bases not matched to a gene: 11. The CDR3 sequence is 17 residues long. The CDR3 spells CASSTYQGARVNTEAFF. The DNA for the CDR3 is TGTGCCAGCAGTACCTACCAGGGGGCGCGGGTGAACACTGAAGCTTTCTTT.

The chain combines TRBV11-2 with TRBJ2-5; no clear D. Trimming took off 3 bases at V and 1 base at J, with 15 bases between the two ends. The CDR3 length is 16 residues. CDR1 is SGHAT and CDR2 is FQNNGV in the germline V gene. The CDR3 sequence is CASSLEPWGSQETQYF. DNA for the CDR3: TGTGCCAGCAGCTTGGAGCCCTGGGGTTCCCAAGAGACCCAGTACTTC.

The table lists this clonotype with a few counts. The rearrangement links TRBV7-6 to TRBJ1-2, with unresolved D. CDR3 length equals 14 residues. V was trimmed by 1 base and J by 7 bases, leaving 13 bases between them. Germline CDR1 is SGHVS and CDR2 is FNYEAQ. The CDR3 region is CASSLEGKAAGYTF. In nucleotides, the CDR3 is TGTGCCAGCAGCTTAGAAGGGAAGGCGGCTGGCTACACCTTC.

The CDR3 here is CASSSPGGSYNEQFF. The CDR3 DNA is TGTGCCAGCAGCTCGCCCGGGGGCTCCTACAATGAGCAGTTCTTC. V and J are TRBV5-6 and TRBJ2-1, with D possibly being TRBD2 (6 bases). V dropped 3 bases and J dropped 0 bases, with 10 bases sitting between them. The CDR3 spans 15 residues. Looked up from germline, CDR1 is SGHDT and CDR2 is YYEEEE.

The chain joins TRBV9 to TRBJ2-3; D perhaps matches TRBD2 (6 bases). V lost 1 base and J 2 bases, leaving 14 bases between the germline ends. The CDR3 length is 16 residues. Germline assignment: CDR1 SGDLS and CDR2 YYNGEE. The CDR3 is CASSVQSGGNTDTQYF. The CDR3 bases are TGTGCCAGCAGCGTACAGTCAGGCGGGAACACAGATACGCAGTATTTT. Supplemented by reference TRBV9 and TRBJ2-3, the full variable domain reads DSGVTQTPKHLITATGQRVTLRCSPRSGDLSVYWYQQSLDQGLQFLIQYYNGEERAKGNILERFSAQQFPDLHSELNLSSLELGDSALYFCASSVQSGGNTDTQYFGPGTRLTVL.

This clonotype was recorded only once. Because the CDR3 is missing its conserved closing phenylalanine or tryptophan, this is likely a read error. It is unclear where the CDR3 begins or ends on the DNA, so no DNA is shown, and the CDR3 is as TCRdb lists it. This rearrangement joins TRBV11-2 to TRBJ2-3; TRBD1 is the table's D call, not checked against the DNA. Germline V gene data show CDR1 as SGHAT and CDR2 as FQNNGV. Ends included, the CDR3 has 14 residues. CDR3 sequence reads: CASSLQRGRTDTQY.

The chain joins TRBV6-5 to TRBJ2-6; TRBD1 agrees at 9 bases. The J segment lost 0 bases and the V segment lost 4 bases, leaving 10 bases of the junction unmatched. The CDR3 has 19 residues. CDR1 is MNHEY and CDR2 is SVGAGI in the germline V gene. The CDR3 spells CASSFSAGQGSSGANVLTF. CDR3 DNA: TGTGCCAGCAGTTTTTCCGCGGGACAGGGAAGCTCTGGGGCCAACGTCCTGACTTTC.

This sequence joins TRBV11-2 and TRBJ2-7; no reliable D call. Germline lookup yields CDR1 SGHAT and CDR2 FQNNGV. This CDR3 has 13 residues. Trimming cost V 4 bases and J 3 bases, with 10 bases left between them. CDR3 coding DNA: TGTGCCAGCAGCTCCCTCAGGAGCTACGAGCAGTACTTC. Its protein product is CASSSLRSYEQYF.

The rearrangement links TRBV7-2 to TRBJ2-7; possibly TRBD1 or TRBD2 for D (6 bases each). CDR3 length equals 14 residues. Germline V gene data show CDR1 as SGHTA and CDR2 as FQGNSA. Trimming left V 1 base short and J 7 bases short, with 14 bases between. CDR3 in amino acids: CASSLGGAQGEQYF. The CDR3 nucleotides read TGTGCCAGCAGCTTAGGGGGGGCCCAGGGGGAGCAGTACTTC.

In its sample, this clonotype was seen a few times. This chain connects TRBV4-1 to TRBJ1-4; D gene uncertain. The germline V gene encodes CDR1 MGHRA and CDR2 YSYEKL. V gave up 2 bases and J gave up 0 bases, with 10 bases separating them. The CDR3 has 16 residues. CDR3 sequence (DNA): TGCGCCAGCAGCCAACGGGGAGATGCAACTAATGAAAAACTGTTTTTT. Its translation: CASSQRGDATNEKLFF.